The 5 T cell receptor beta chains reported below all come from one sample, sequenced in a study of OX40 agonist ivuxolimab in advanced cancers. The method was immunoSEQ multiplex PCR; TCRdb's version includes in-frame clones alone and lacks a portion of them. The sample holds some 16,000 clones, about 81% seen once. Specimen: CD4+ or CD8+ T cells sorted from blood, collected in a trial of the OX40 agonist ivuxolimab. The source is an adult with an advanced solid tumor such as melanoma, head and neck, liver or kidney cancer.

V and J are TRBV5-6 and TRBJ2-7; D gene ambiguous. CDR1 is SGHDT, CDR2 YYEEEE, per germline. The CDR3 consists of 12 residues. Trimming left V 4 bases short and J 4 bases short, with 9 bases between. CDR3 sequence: CASSLESYEQYF. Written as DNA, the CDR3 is TGTGCCAGCAGCCTGGAATCATACGAGCAGTACTTC.

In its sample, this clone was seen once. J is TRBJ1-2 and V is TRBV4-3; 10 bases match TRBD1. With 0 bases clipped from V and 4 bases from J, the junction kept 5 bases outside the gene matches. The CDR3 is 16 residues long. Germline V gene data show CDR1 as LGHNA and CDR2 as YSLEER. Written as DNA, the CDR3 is TGCGCCAGCAGCCAAGACACGGGACAGGGGACCTATGGCTACACCTTC. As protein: CASSQDTGQGTYGYTF.

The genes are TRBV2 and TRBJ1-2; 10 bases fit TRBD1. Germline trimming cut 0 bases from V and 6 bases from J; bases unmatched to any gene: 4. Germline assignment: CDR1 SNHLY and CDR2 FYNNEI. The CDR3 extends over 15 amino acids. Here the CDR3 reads CASSEARDRGNGYTF. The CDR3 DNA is TGTGCCAGCAGTGAAGCCCGGGACAGGGGTAATGGCTACACCTTC.

CDR3: CASSLTWDFYEQYF. In DNA form, the CDR3 reads TGTGCCAGCAGCCTCACCTGGGACTTTTACGAGCAGTACTTC. This rearrangement joins TRBV7-2 to TRBJ2-7, with TRBD2 as a possible D gene (6 bases). Trimming cost V 5 bases and J 4 bases, with 15 bases left between them. CDR3 length: 14 residues. Germline V gene lookup returns CDR1 SGHTA and CDR2 FQGNSA.

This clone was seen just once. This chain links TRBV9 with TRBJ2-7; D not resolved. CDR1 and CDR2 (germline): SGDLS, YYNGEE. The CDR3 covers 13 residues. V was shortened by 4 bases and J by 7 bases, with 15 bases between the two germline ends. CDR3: CASSPPTPGEQYF. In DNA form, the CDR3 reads TGTGCCAGCAGCCCCCCTACCCCGGGTGAGCAGTACTTC.